This TCR beta chain was recovered during a study of cytomegalovirus exposure and HLA in healthy donors. The CDR3 runs 14 residues. Trimming at V came to 6 bases and at J to 5 bases, leaving 4 bases not matched to a gene. Germline CDR1 reads SGDLS; CDR2 reads YYNGEE. This PCR relied on a set of 60 Vbeta primers and 13 Jbeta primers. Using immunoSEQ multiplex PCR, the repertoire was profiled, and TCRdb retains in-frame clones only, with some absent. The top ten hold approximately 2.5% of the sample, which has about 170,000 clones, around 84% seen once. The chain employs TRBV9 and TRBJ2-2; 10 bases are shared with TRBD1. The sample taken for sequencing was PBMCs. The clonotype originates from a man in his thirties or forties in good health and CMV-seropositive. The CDR3 reads CASTRTGGTGELFF. CDR3 DNA: TGTGCCAGCACCCGGACAGGGGGGACCGGGGAGCTGTTTTTT.